Given below is one T cell receptor beta chain in context. What it binds is not known. The germline CDR1 and CDR2 sequences are MNHEY and SMNVEV (reference sequence). The CDR3 consists of 13 residues. V lost 5 bases, J lost 11 bases, and 18 bases lay in between. Here immunoSEQ multiplex PCR was the method, and the copy in TCRdb shows in-frame clones only, minus some. The sample lists about 2.4 million clones, 90% to 95% occurring once. The data originate from a study of shared clonotypes between healthy human individuals. Study-level findings and limits: The study found 4.5% to 6% of naive CD4 clonotypes shared across a handful of donors.

The source is a man between 18 and 35 years old in good health. Sequencing was performed on naive CD4+ T cells sorted from blood. Subset in this sample: CD45RA+ positively selected. The rearrangement uses TRBV27 and TRBJ2-5; D uncertain. The CDR3 nucleotides are TGTGCCAGCAGTCTCTCCAGCGTCCGCCCACAGTACTTC. It encodes CASSLSSVRPQYF.